The sequence of this T cell receptor beta chain was determined in a study of blood T cell repertoires in COVID-19. Study in general: Acute and convalescent COVID-19 specimens originated in the United States, Italy and Spain. T cells, B-cell-depleted T cells, or PBMCs supplied cDNA or gDNA.

V shed 5 bases, J shed 7 bases, and the junction held 5 bases outside the gene matches. CDR1 and CDR2 (germline): MNHEY, SVGAGI. This CDR3 has 14 residues. In the original workflow: Quantification of nucleated cells was approximated via reference gene primer amplification. Assay: immunoSEQ multiplex PCR; the TCRdb copy retains only in-frame clones and omits some. The V and J calls and clone size were taken over from that table, and D and trimming were inferred from the DNA. Seen here are approximately 290,000 clones, 70% to 90% observed once, and the top ten hold approximately 13%. This clone was counted a single time.

The gene calls are TRBV6-5 and TRBJ1-4; 9 bases map to TRBD1. This receptor was identified in a woman aged 55-70 years with acute or convalescent COVID-19. Sequencing was performed on peripheral blood. The CDR3 reads CASSLQGAGEKLFF. The CDR3, as DNA: TGTGCCAGCAGTCTACAGGGGGCGGGTGAAAAACTGTTTTTT.